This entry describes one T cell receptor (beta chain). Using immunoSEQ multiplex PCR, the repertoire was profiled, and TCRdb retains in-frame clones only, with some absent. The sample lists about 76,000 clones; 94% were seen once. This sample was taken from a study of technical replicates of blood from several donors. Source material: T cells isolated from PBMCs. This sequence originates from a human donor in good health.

CDR3 residues: CASSDPFSRADTQYF. The DNA of the CDR3 is TGTGCCAGCAGTGACCCTTTTAGCCGGGCAGATACGCAGTATTTT. V gene TRBV2 combines with J gene TRBJ2-3; no definite D call. This CDR3 is built from 15 residues. Germline CDR1 reads SNHLY; CDR2 reads FYNNEI. Trimming shortened V by 3 bases and J by 4 bases, and 14 bases separated the two germline ends.